This paragraph reports one T cell receptor beta chain. No antigen is known for it. No much larger clone exists at a distance of one base, and base qualities are not known. Preparation of the library involved the immunoSEQ multiplex PCR assay. RNA was extracted from all samples and reverse transcribed into cDNA as template for TCR sequencing. SuperScript III was used to make first-strand cDNA, primed with a 2:1 mix of oligo-dT and random hexamers. A synthetic immune receptor repertoire was used to gauge amplification bias, and whatever bias remained was removed computationally. The published analysis was carried out like this. After raw reads were preprocessed to remove errors, the CDR3 was defined following IMGT conventions as running from the conserved cysteine to phenylalanine. Clonality was computed as 1 minus the Shannon entropy, with the entropy normalized by log2 of the number of productive unique TCRs. Whether scalp clones were CD4 or CD8 was inferred by matching scalp TCRbeta sequences against CD4 and CD8 repertoires sorted from blood. TCRdb provides this immuneACCESS table in a form limited to in-frame rearrangements. Some clones are lacking; in checked studies, under half of them reflect an unresolved V gene, and why the rest are absent is not known. Clonal size and the V and J genes are those of that table, whereas D and trimming came from the DNA. The sample records about 110,000 clones, about three fifths of which are singletons. Of the sample, 9% to 15% is held by the ten largest clones.

The time point label of this sample denotes: 24 weeks on oral tofacitinib. Sample treatment or condition, as interpreted from the label and publication: oral pan-JAK inhibitor, 5-10 mg twice daily. Lesional scalp punch biopsies and peripheral blood were obtained from alopecia areata patients. PBMCs were separated by density centrifugation and stained for CD3, CD4 and CD8, after which CD4+ and CD8+ T cells were sorted on a FACSAria. The entry originates in a study of CD8+ T cells in alopecia areata (dated by TCRdb to 2017 to 2018). For the wider study: Treated patients were enrolled in an open-label pilot trial of oral tofacitinib, 5 to 10 mg twice daily, for moderate-to-severe alopecia areata. Patients received tofacitinib for 6 to 18 months and were then followed off drug for 6 months to check for delayed response and recurrence. The SALT score, which quantifies the percentage of affected scalp surface area, was used to measure disease severity in treated patients. In both human patients and the C3H/HeJ mouse model, the study applied high-throughput TCRbeta sequencing to look at T cell clonal expansion in alopecia areata. Scalp tissue and sorted CD4+ and CD8+ peripheral blood T cells from patchy and totalis/universalis alopecia areata patients and from healthy controls were covered by human TCRbeta sequencing. Tofacitinib-treated patients had biopsies at baseline and at 4 and 24 weeks of treatment, with a later scalp biopsy in several patients. Scalp clonality was compared across normal scalp (n=4), patchy alopecia areata scalp (n=8), and alopecia totalis/universalis scalp (n=8). RNA came from the PAXgene miRNA kit for fixed scalp, the miRNeasy kit for PBMCs, and the RNeasy kit for mouse skin. TCRbeta CDR3 regions were amplified by immunoSEQ multiplex PCR with 35 Vbeta forward and 13 Jbeta reverse primers. Overall study results and their limits: The treated cohort was small, with a single nonresponder, so links between baseline CD8+ expansion and response need larger studies. Unlike mouse skin, which is dominated by gammadelta T cells, normal human skin has resident alphabeta T cells that are also sequenced, and this complicates analysis of the scalp TCR repertoire. Shared TCR sequences between patients were less evident than in mice, which may be partly attributable to HLA diversity in the patient population. Tofacitinib significantly lowered scalp clonality and the number of expanded CD8+ clones among the top 100 scalp clones. Compared with normal scalp, lesional scalp, particularly in alopecia totalis/universalis, had higher clonality and more expanded CD8+ clones, which suggests antigenic drive. During tofacitinib treatment, many expanded lesional clones stuck around in both scalp and blood, and this persistence may partly explain why relapse happens after treatment is stopped.

The germline V gene supplies CDR1 MGHRA and CDR2 YSYEKL. V lost 5 bases and J lost 1 base, and the count of bases not matched to a germline gene is 9. The CDR3 runs 16 amino acids, cysteine and phenylalanine included. The entry retains the CDR3 DNA only, 48 bases that are in frame from base 1. This sequence uses TRBV4-1 and TRBJ2-3, and 7 junctional nucleotides match TRBD2. The sample here was CD8+ T cells sorted from blood, taken at week 24, from a patient treated with tofacitinib. The receptor's source is a human donor with alopecia areata. CDR3 loop: CASSIGGGMGTDTQYF. The nucleotide sequence reads as follows: TGCGCCAGCAGCATCGGGGGAGGGATGGGCACAGATACGCAGTATTTT.